Each of the 10 T cell receptor beta chains below was sequenced from the same sample in a study of shared clonotypes between healthy human individuals. Naive CD8 cells lacked CD45RO, underwent positive selection for CCR7 and left out terminally differentiated effector memory CD45RA+ cells. Sequencing was performed with immunoSEQ multiplex PCR; in TCRdb, only in-frame clones are kept and a portion is missing. The table shows about 2.1 million clones, with just over 90% occurring only once. Sequencing used naive CD8+ T cells from PBMCs. The receptor set was obtained from a man between 18 and 35 years old in good health. Some clones in this sample may be carry-over from other donors' samples.

The CDR3 nucleotides read TGTGCCAGCAGCGGAGGCGGACAGGGCCCCATTCAGTACTTC. This sequence encodes CASSGGGQGPIQYF. The chain employs TRBV9 and TRBJ2-4, with 8 bases aligning to TRBD1. This CDR3 contains 14 residues. Germline V CDR1 and CDR2: SGDLS, YYNGEE. Trimming took 3 bases from V and 9 from J; bases not matched to a gene: 8.

The chain links TRBV27 to TRBJ2-4; tentatively, D is TRBD2 (6 bases). This CDR3 has 13 residues. The germline V gene has CDR1 MNHEY and CDR2 SMNVEV (reference sequence). V was pared by 3 bases and J by 4 bases, with 7 bases between. The CDR3 DNA reads TGTGCCAGCAGTTTGGGACTTAAAAACATTCAGTACTTC. It codes for CASSLGLKNIQYF.

V and J are TRBV6-5 and TRBJ2-7; TRBD2 aligns across 8 bases. CDR3 size: 14 residues. Trimming took 5 bases from V and 0 from J; bases not matched to a gene: 3. Germline V gene lookup returns CDR1 MNHEY and CDR2 SVGAGI. The CDR3 protein is CASSLAGSSYEQYF. DNA of the CDR3: TGTGCCAGCAGTCTAGCGGGTTCCTCCTACGAGCAGTACTTC.

The J gene is TRBJ1-4, the V gene TRBV6-6; D not certain. The V end lost 6 bases, the J end lost 0 bases, and 8 bases lay between the germline ends. The CDR3 has 14 residues. The germline V gene has CDR1 MNHNY and CDR2 SVGAGI (reference sequence). CDR3: CASRLPATNEKLFF. As DNA, the CDR3 is TGTGCCAGCAGACTGCCAGCAACTAATGAAAAACTGTTTTTT.

The chain uses TRBV6-1 and TRBJ2-7, with a possible D match to TRBD2 (5 bases). There are 14 residues in the CDR3. With 3 bases removed from V and 6 bases from J, the gap between germline ends came to 15 bases. Germline-derived CDR1 and CDR2 are MNHNS and SASEGT. CDR3 nucleotide sequence: TGTGCCAGCAGTGATTATGGCGGACTGACCGAGCAGTACTTC. Translating gives CASSDYGGLTEQYF.

This chain joins TRBV5-8 and TRBJ2-7; D ambiguous. V lost 2 bases and J 6 bases, leaving 15 bases between the germline ends. The CDR3 has 14 residues. Germline CDR1 and CDR2: SGHTS and YDEGEE. Here the CDR3 DNA reads TGTGCCAGCAGCTTCGAATTTGGCCAGTTCGAGCAGTACTTC. Protein product: CASSFEFGQFEQYF.

The CDR3 DNA follows: TGCGCCAGCAGCTTACAGGGTATGAACACTGAAGCTTTCTTT. It yields the protein CASSLQGMNTEAFF. The chain uses TRBV5-1 and TRBJ1-1; a possible D gene is TRBD1 (6 bases). Per germline, CDR1 SGHRS and CDR2 YFSETQ. Trimming removed 2 bases at V and 0 bases at J, with 8 bases between. The CDR3 runs to 14 residues. Using reference TRBV5-1 and TRBJ1-1 for the parts outside the CDR3, the full variable domain is KAGVTQTPRYLIKTRGQQVTLSCSPISGHRSVSWYQQTPGQGLQFLFEYFSETQRNKGNFPGRFSGRQFSNSRSEMNVSTLELGDSALYLCASSLQGMNTEAFFGQGTRLTVV.

The chain employs TRBV27 and TRBJ2-1; 7 bases map to TRBD2. The germline V gene has CDR1 MNHEY and CDR2 SMNVEV (reference sequence). The CDR3 runs to 17 residues. With 3 bases clipped from V and 0 bases from J, the junction kept 8 bases outside the gene matches. CDR3 in DNA: TGTGCCAGCAGTTTTTTCCCCCGGGAGGTCTCCTACAATGAGCAGTTCTTC. This encodes CASSFFPREVSYNEQFF.

The chain is built from TRBV6-1 and TRBJ1-1; D unresolved. V was pared by 3 bases and J by 7 bases, with 9 bases between. Germline V gene lookup returns CDR1 MNHNS and CDR2 SASEGT. CDR3 length equals 12 residues. The CDR3 here is CASSDWALEAFF. The CDR3 nucleotides read TGTGCCAGCAGTGATTGGGCTCTTGAAGCTTTCTTT.

The chain joins TRBV29-1 to TRBJ2-5; TRBD2 might be the D (6 bases). This CDR3 has 11 amino acids. Germline loops: CDR1 SQVTM, CDR2 ANQGSEA. Trimming cost V 7 bases and J 7 bases, with 13 bases left between them. CDR3 sequence: CSGRLDGTQYF. In DNA form, the CDR3 reads TGCAGCGGAAGACTAGACGGGACCCAGTACTTC.